Listed below are T cell receptor beta chains from one sample, sequenced in a study of blood T cell repertoires in COVID-19. This table comes from immunoSEQ multiplex PCR, and its TCRdb copy is limited to in-frame clones, with some not included. The sample lists around 100,000 clones, approximately 90% occurring once. Sequenced material: peripheral blood. All receptors come from a woman over 75 with acute or convalescent COVID-19. Each CDR3 is given with its conserved first and last residue.

TRBV7-8	17	TRBJ1-6	CASSLVGGAGFKSPLHF
TRBV30	11	TRBJ2-5	CAWTGGETQYF
TRBV10-3	12	TRBJ2-7	CAISGQGYEQYF
TRBV9	15	TRBJ1-2	CASSVEGRDRNGYTF
TRBV11-2	14	TRBJ1-6	CASSSQGPSSPLHF
TRBV19	15	TRBJ2-7	CASSNSGTGLWEQYF
TRBV27	14	TRBJ1-6	CASSYGTGNSPLHF
TRBV5-5	14	TRBJ2-7	CASSLRWAGDEQYF
TRBV7-9	15	TRBJ1-2	CASRLDRGPTGGYTF
TRBV5-1	15	TRBJ2-2	CASSLSDRGTGELFF
TRBV19	20	TRBJ2-6	CASTPPWPSGGAFGANVLTF
TRBV25-1	12	TRBJ1-2	CASSLGAYGYTF
TRBV19	15	TRBJ1-6	CASSEGDRGNSPLHF
TRBV7-9	17	TRBJ2-1	CASSLALGLAGYNEQFF
TRBV28	13	TRBJ2-7	CASSLNRGYEQYF
TRBV10-3	14	TRBJ1-1	CAIGWRQGNTEAFF
TRBV18	15	TRBJ2-7	CASSPLGVGSYEQYF
TRBV6-4	15	TRBJ2-1	CASSPGTAPYNEQFF
TRBV7-9	15	TRBJ2-3	CASSLTPVNTDTQYF
TRBV5-3	12	TRBJ1-2	CARSLTGRGYTF
TRBV2	18	TRBJ1-1	CASTQGRDRGRKNTEAFF
TRBV5-1	15	TRBJ2-3	CASSLVNGEVDTQYF
TRBV28	15	TRBJ1-4	CASSSQGFGNEKLFF
TRBV6-2/TRBV6-3	15	TRBJ2-2	CASSYLSDSPGELFF
TRBV2	14	TRBJ2-3	CASRGRDYTDTQYF
TRBV4-1	17	TRBJ2-1	CASSQVVTGLGGNEQFF
TRBV18	12	TRBJ2-7	CASSPVTGEQYF
TRBV13	14	TRBJ2-1	CASSLSGDYNEQFF
TRBV5-1	16	TRBJ1-1	CASSSGQGGSGTEAFF
TRBV24-1	13	TRBJ2-3	CATSDPPTDTQYF
TRBV27	14	TRBJ2-7	CASSGTSGGYEQYF
TRBV18	14	TRBJ1-1	CASSPTGTGVEAFF
TRBV3-1/TRBV3-2	19	TRBJ2-7	CASSQAQGAAGRKAYEQYF
TRBV6-5	14	TRBJ1-2	CASSKGQSNYGYTF
TRBV5-1	15	TRBJ1-6	CASSSGGGANSPLHF
TRBV2	17	TRBJ1-5	CASSGPGTSYSNQPQHF
TRBV5-6	16	TRBJ2-5	CASHRTTGLLWETQYF
TRBV24-1	16	TRBJ2-5	CATSDQGTGPQETQYF
TRBV5-4	15	TRBJ2-5	CASSLAGSSAETQYF
TRBV7-6	16	TRBJ2-2	CASSLARAGGFGELFF
TRBV5-1	17	TRBJ2-3	CASSLGLGFSSSDTQYF
TRBV5-4	15	TRBJ1-2	CASSLFGQGMSGYTF
TRBV2	15	TRBJ2-7	CASTGGGKNIYEQYF
TRBV6-5	12	TRBJ1-1	CASGKGGTEAFF
TRBV2	16	TRBJ2-7	CASSEGRGGNSYEQYF
TRBV21-1	15	TRBJ2-7	CANSAPWDREYEQYF
TRBV7-9	15	TRBJ2-5	CASSLKGQVQETQYF
TRBV19	16	TRBJ2-7	CASSMSRQPGSYEQYF
TRBV2	16	TRBJ1-2	CASSEAPGITNYGYTF
TRBV21-1	13	TRBJ2-7	CATYEERGYEQYF
TRBV4-3	16	TRBJ2-3	CASSQERGTRADTQYF